Presented here are 15 T cell receptor beta chains from one specimen sequenced in a study of T cells after yellow fever vaccination. MiXCR, applied by TCRdb to the 5' RACE reads, yields one record per CDR3 protein. The table records 200,000 to 250,000 distinct CDR3 sequences, roughly 3% of them present only once. Sequencing used CD4+ T cells sorted from PBMCs, obtained 10 days after the yellow fever booster vaccination. These receptor sequences come from a man aged 18 to 29 who received the YFV17D yellow fever vaccine.

V gene TRBV10-3 combines with J gene TRBJ1-5; TRBD1 might be the D (5 bases). V shed 0 bases and J shed 2 bases, with 17 bases lying between them. Germline assignment: CDR1 ENHRY and CDR2 SYGVKD. The CDR3 has 18 residues. The CDR3 protein is CAISESPPGGARNQPQHF. The CDR3 coding sequence is TGTGCCATCAGTGAGTCGCCCCCTGGAGGGGCCCGCAATCAGCCCCAGCATTTT.

This clonotype showed up many times. The chain links TRBV25-1 to TRBJ2-3; D possibly corresponds to TRBD2 (6 bases). The germline V gene encodes CDR1 MGHDK and CDR2 SYGVNS. The V and J ends lost 5 bases and 3 bases respectively, with 18 bases between them. The CDR3 has 16 residues. CDR3 residues: CASSNLGGKGTDTQYF. The CDR3 DNA sequence: TGTGCCAGCAGTAACCTTGGAGGGAAGGGAACAGATACGCAGTATTTT.

The rearrangement links TRBV5-1 to TRBJ1-6, with D unclear. This CDR3 is built from 17 residues. Trimming shortened V by 9 bases and J by 6 bases, and 25 bases separated the two germline ends. Germline lookup yields CDR1 SGHRS and CDR2 YFSETQ. In DNA form, the CDR3 reads TGCGCCACCAAAGGGAGTGGACGGCGGCATTTTAATTCACCCCTCCACTTT. Its protein product is CATKGSGRRHFNSPLHF.

This clonotype was counted ten times or more. V usage is TRBV20-1 and J usage is TRBJ2-1; 10 nucleotides align to TRBD2. The CDR3 has 14 amino acids. Trimming took 0 bases from V and 7 from J; bases not matched to a gene: 3. Germline V gene data show CDR1 as DFQATT and CDR2 as SNEGSKA (reference sequence). In nucleotides, the CDR3 is TGCAGTGCTAGAGAAGCGGGGGGGTTGAATGAGCAGTTCTTC. Translating gives CSAREAGGLNEQFF.

This clonotype was found many times. The genes are TRBV5-1 and TRBJ2-7; unclear D gene. The CDR3 has 15 residues. Trimming removed 2 bases at V and 2 bases at J, with 14 bases between. Germline CDR1 SGHRS, CDR2 YFSETQ. The DNA of the CDR3 is TGCGCCAGCAGCTTTGGGTATCCTGAAGCCTACGAGCAGTACTTC. Protein product: CASSFGYPEAYEQYF.

The gene calls are TRBV7-6 and TRBJ2-7; 8 bases map to TRBD1. Germline loops: CDR1 SGHVS, CDR2 FNYEAQ. This CDR3 is built from 14 residues. Losses at the gene ends were 4 bases for V and 0 bases for J; bases not matched to a gene: 2. This chain's CDR3 is CASSWTGPSYEQYF. The CDR3 DNA sequence: TGTGCCAGCAGCTGGACAGGGCCCTCCTACGAGCAGTACTTC.

The CDR3: CASSGPYYGYTF. In nucleotides, the CDR3 is TGTGCCAGCAGTGGGCCCTACTATGGCTACACCTTC. The rearrangement links TRBV12-3 or TRBV12-4 to TRBJ1-2; D unclear. The V end lost 5 bases, the J end lost 3 bases, and 7 bases lay between the germline ends. This CDR3 has 12 residues.

In its sample, this clonotype was seen many times. This chain joins TRBV27 and TRBJ1-4; no clear D gene. Germline CDR1 MNHEY, CDR2 SMNVEV (reference sequence). The CDR3 is made up of 12 amino acids. V lost 2 bases and J 17 bases, leaving 15 bases between the germline ends. This chain's CDR3 is CASSLIGGRLFF. CDR3 coding DNA: TGTGCCAGCAGTTTAATAGGAGGGCGACTCTTTTTT.

The sample holds many counts of this clonotype. The chain combines TRBV3-1 with TRBJ1-1; D is undetermined. The CDR3 totals 13 residues. Looked up from germline, CDR1 is LGHDT and CDR2 is YNNKEL (reference sequence). V lost 8 bases and J 1 base, leaving 11 bases between the germline ends. CDR3 nucleotide sequence: TGTGCCAGCTCCACACAGACGAACACTGAAGCTTTCTTT. This gives the protein CASSTQTNTEAFF.

This clonotype is labeled as medium-sized. The chain carries TRBV7-2 and TRBJ2-7; the match to TRBD2 covers 11 bases. The CDR3 loop spans 14 amino acids. The trim removed 5 bases at V and 2 bases at J, leaving 2 bases unmatched. The germline gives CDR1 SGHTA, CDR2 FQGNSA. CDR3 loop: CASSPSGGPYEQYF. CDR3 DNA: TGTGCCAGCAGCCCTAGCGGGGGGCCCTACGAGCAGTACTTC.

This clonotype was recorded at least ten times. The chain couples TRBV6-5 to TRBJ1-1; the match to TRBD1 covers 7 bases. V dropped 6 bases and J dropped 4; count of bases not matched to a gene: 11. The germline gives CDR1 MNHEY, CDR2 SVGAGI. The CDR3 covers 15 residues. CDR3 DNA sequence: TGTGCCAGCAGCCGACCTGACAGGGCCGGCACTGAAGCTTTCTTT. Amino acid sequence: CASSRPDRAGTEAFF.

Many counts were recorded for this clonotype. V usage is TRBV12-3 or TRBV12-4 and J usage is TRBJ1-1, with a weak D call TRBD1 (5 bases). The CDR3 sequence is 11 residues long. Trimming removed 9 bases from V and 8 bases from J, with 13 bases in between. This chain's CDR3 is CASFSGIEAFF. The DNA for the CDR3 is TGTGCCAGTTTTTCAGGGATCGAAGCTTTCTTT.

This clonotype has only a few counts. The V gene is TRBV18, the J gene TRBJ2-1, with 8 bases identical to TRBD2. Germline assignment: CDR1 KGHSH and CDR2 LQKENI. This CDR3 contains 15 residues. Germline trimming cut 2 bases from V and 3 bases from J; bases unmatched to any gene: 3. This chain's CDR3 is CASSPSRGDYNEQFF. CDR3 nucleotides: TGTGCCAGCTCACCATCGCGGGGGGACTACAATGAGCAGTTCTTC.

This clonotype was detected ten times or more. The chain couples TRBV5-1 to TRBJ2-5; D may be TRBD1 (6 bases). Trimming pared 0 bases from V and 0 bases from J, leaving 9 bases between. The CDR3 has 15 amino acids. CDR1 is SGHRS, CDR2 YFSETQ, per germline. This CDR3 is CASSLVGDNQETQYF. The CDR3 DNA reads TGCGCCAGCAGCTTGGTCGGGGACAACCAAGAGACCCAGTACTTC.

This clonotype was counted many times. This chain links TRBV5-1 with TRBJ2-5, with unresolved D. The V end was cut by 1 base, the J end by 5 bases, with 9 bases between. Germline-derived CDR1 and CDR2 are SGHRS and YFSETQ. This CDR3 has 13 amino acids. The CDR3 DNA is TGCGCCAGCAGCTTGACGTGGACGGAGACCCAGTACTTC. Amino acid sequence: CASSLTWTETQYF.